This TCR beta chain is from a study of blood T cell repertoires in COVID-19. Participants spanned ages about 18 to 90 years and resided in about two dozen US areas. This clone was found once. Some clones are missing from TCRdb's copy, which holds only in-frame ones; the method was immunoSEQ multiplex PCR. The top ten clones hold roughly 2% of a sample with hundreds of thousands of clones, 88% of them seen once. The source is a woman aged 60 to 75 in a cohort exposed to, infected with or recovered from COVID-19 (not recorded which). Specimen: PBMCs or T cells enriched from blood (not recorded which).

This CDR3 reads CASSPWAGPSGSEQFF. CDR3 DNA sequence: TGTGCCAGCAGCCCCTGGGCAGGGCCTAGCGGTAGTGAGCAGTTCTTC. The genes are TRBV3-1 (or the pseudogene TRBV3-2) and TRBJ2-1; the match to TRBD2 covers 7 bases. Germline-derived CDR1 and CDR2 are LGHDT and YNNKEL (reference sequence). This CDR3 has 16 residues. V was pared by 4 bases and J by 9 bases, with 15 bases of the junction left unmatched.